This T cell receptor beta chain was recorded in a study of blood T cell repertoires in COVID-19. Study as a whole: The cDNA or gDNA used as material had been derived from T cells, B-cell-depleted T cells, or PBMCs.

Original analysis: Amplification with reference gene primers provided the estimates of nucleated cell counts. Assay: immunoSEQ multiplex PCR; the TCRdb copy retains only in-frame clones and omits some. Clone size and V and J calls were adopted from that table, with D and trimming inferred from the DNA. This sample has approximately 300,000 clones; 90% occur once, and the top ten carry 3.5% to 4.5%. This CDR3 region has 15 residues. The germline V gene has CDR1 ENHRY and CDR2 SYGVKD. V lost 2 bases and J lost 5, with 15 bases in between. The study assigned cohorts using participant-reported clinical history.

The sequence derives from a woman in her late teens or twenties with acute COVID-19. The chain carries TRBV10-3 and TRBJ2-5; D is unresolved. The specimen was PBMCs or T cells enriched from blood (not recorded which). The CDR3 DNA is TGTGCCATCAGTGAGCCCTCCGCTGCGCGGGAGACCCAGTACTTC. It translates to CAISEPSAARETQYF.